This T cell receptor beta chain was captured by sequencing in a study of beta chain features in type 1 diabetes. This clone was found a few times. Its antigen is unknown. The isolated RNA, all of it, was reverse transcribed, so expressed TCRB transcripts were what got sequenced. The repertoire was sequenced with immunoSEQ multiplex PCR; TCRdb's copy has only in-frame clones and lacks some. The sample records hundreds of thousands of clones, 11% to 15% being singletons. The CDR3 sequence is 16 residues long. CDR1 and CDR2 from the germline V gene are MNHNS and SASEGT. Trimming removed 3 bases from V and 7 bases from J, with 16 bases in between. Study findings and constraints: A definitive answer on HLA type influencing TCRB rearrangement was not reached here. Naive, central memory and Treg TCRB repertoires appeared more alike in patients than in healthy donors.

This sequence was found in a woman aged 40 to 50 in good health. The chain joins TRBV6-1 to TRBJ1-6; D remains unclear. The sequencing sample was made of naive CD4+ T cells from blood. The CDR3 loop is CASSDLPGSGNSPLHF. CDR3 in DNA: TGTGCCAGCAGTGATTTGCCGGGGTCTGGCAATTCACCCCTCCACTTT.